This T cell receptor (beta chain) was sequenced during a study of human T cells and chemical hapten exposure. Turning to the study itself: Reading of the patch tests, which applied 0.01% DPC to the upper back, occurred at 6 days.

Sample time point: pre-sensitization, week 0. Treatment noted: therapeutic diphenylcyclopropenone sensitization with weekly scalp DPC. Prior to application of each patch test, blood was drawn. Under the authors' procedure: TCR counts had a median of about 94,000 per sample and spanned about 23,224 to 750,000. One entry per CDR3 protein results from TCRdb running MiXCR on the RACE reads. TCRdb, not the authors, supplied the V and J calls. The sample carries about 60,000 distinct CDR3 sequences, 11% recorded once. The receptor was isolated from a woman in her forties with alopecia areata. Some clones in this sample may be carry-over from other donors' samples. The source material was whole blood, sampled in connection with sensitization to the hapten diphenylcyclopropenone (DPC).

CDR3 residues: CATSRSDGRGDQPQHF. CDR3 DNA sequence: TGTGCCACCAGCAGGTCAGACGGGAGAGGGGATCAGCCCCAGCATTTT. The genes are TRBV15 and TRBJ1-5, with a possible D match to TRBD1 (5 bases). Germline V gene lookup returns CDR1 LNHNV and CDR2 YYDKDF (reference sequence). V gave up 3 bases and J gave up 5 bases, with 17 bases separating them. The CDR3 sequence is 16 residues long. Filled out from reference TRBV15 and TRBJ1-5, the complete variable domain reads DAMVIQNPRYQVTQFGKPVTLSCSQTLNHNVMYWYQQKSSQAPKLLFHYYDKDFNNEADTPDNFQSRRPNTSFCFLDIRSPGLGDTAMYLCATSRSDGRGDQPQHFGDGTRLSIL.